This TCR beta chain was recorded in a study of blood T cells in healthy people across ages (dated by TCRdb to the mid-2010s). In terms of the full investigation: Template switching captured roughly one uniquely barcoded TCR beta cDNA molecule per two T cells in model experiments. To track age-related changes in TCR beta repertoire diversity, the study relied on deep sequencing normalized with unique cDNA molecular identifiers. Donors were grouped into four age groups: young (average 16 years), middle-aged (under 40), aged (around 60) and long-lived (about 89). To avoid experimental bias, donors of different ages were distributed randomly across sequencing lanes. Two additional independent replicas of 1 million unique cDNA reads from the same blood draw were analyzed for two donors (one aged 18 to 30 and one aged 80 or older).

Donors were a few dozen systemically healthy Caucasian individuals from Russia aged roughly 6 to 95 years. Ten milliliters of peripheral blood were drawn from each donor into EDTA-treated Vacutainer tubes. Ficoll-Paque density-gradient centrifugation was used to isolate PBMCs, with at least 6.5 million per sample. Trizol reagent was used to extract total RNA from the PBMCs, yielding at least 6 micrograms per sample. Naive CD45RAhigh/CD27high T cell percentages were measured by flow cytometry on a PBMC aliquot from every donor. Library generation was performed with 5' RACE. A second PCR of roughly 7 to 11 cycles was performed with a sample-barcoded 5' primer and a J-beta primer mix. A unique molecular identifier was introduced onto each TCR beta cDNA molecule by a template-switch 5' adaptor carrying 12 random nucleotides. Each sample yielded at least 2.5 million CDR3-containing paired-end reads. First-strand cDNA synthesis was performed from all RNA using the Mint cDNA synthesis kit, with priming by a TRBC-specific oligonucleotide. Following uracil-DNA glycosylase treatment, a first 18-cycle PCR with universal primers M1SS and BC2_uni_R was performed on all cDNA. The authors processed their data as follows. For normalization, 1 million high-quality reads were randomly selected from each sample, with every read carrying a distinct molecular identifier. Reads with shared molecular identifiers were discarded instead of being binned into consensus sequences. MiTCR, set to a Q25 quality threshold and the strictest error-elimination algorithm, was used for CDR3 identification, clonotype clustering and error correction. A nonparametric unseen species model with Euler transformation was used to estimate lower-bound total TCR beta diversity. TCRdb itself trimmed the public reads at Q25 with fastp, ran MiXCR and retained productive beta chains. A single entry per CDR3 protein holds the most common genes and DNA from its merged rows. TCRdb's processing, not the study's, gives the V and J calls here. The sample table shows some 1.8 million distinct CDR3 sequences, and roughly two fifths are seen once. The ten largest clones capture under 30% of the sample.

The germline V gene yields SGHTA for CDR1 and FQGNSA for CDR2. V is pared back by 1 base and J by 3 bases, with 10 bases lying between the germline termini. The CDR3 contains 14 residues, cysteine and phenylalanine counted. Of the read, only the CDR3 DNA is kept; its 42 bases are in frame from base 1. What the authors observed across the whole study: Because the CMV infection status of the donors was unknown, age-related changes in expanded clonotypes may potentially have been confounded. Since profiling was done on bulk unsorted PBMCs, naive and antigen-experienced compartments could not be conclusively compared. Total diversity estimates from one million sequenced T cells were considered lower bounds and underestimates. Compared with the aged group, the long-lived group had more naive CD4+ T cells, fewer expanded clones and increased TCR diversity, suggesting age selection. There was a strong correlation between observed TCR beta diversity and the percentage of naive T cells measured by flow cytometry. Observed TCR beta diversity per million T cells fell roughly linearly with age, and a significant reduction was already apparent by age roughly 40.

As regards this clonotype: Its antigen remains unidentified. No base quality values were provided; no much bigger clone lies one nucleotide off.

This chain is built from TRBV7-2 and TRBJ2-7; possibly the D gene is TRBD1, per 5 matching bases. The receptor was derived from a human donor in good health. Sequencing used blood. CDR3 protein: CASSLVPQGYEQYF. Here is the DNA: TGTGCCAGCAGCTTAGTTCCCCAGGGCTACGAGCAGTACTTC. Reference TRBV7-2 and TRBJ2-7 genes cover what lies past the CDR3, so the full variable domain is GAGVSQSPSNKVTEKGKDVELRCDPISGHTALYWYRQSLGQGLEFLIYFQGNSAPDKSGLPSDRFSAERTGGSVSTLTIQRTQQEDSAVYLCASSLVPQGYEQYFGPGTRLTVT.